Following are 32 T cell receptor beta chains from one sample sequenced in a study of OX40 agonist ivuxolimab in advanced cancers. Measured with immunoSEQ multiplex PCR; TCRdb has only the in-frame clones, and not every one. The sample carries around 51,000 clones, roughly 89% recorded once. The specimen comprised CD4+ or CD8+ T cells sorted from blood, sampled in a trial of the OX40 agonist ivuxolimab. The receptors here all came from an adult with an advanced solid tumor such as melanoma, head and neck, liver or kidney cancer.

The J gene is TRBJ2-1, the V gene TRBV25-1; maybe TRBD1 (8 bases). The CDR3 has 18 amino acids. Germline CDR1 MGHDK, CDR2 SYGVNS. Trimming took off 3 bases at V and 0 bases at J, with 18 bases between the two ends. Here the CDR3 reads CASSDWGGQVDSYNEQFF. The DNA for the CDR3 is TGTGCCAGCAGTGACTGGGGGGGACAGGTTGACTCCTACAATGAGCAGTTCTTC.

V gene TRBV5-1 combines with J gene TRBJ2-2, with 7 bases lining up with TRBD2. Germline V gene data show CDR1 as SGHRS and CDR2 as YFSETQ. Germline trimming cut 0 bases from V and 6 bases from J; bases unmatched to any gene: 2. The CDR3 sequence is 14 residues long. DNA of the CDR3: TGCGCCAGCAGCTTGGATCGGGGGGCCGGGGAGCTGTTTTTT. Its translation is CASSLDRGAGELFF.

CDR3 amino acids: CASSSGQGRYEQYF. The CDR3 nucleotides read TGTGCCAGCAGCTCAGGACAGGGAAGGTACGAGCAGTACTTC. V usage is TRBV7-2 and J usage is TRBJ2-7; 8 nucleotides line up with TRBD1. Germline V CDR1 and CDR2: SGHTA, FQGNSA. The CDR3 contains 14 residues. Unmatched junction bases numbered 6, after V lost 4 bases and J lost 4 bases.

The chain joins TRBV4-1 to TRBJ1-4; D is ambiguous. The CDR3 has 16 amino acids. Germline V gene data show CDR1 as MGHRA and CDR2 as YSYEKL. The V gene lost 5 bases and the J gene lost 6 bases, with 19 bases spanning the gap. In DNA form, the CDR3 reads TGCGCCAGCAGCATCAGGATACATCGCGGGGATGAAAAACTGTTTTTT. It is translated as CASSIRIHRGDEKLFF.

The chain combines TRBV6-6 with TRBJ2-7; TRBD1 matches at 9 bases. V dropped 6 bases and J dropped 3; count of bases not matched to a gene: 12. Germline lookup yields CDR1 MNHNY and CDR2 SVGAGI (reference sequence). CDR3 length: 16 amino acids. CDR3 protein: CASRASRDREIYEQYF. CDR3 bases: TGTGCCAGCAGAGCATCCCGGGACAGGGAAATCTACGAGCAGTACTTC.

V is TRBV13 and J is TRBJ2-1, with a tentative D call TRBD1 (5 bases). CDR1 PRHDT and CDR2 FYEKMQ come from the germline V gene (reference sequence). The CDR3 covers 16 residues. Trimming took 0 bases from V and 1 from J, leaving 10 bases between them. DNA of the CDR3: TGTGCCAGCAGCTTAGGCCTCAGGGCGTCCTACAATGAGCAGTTCTTC. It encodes CASSLGLRASYNEQFF.

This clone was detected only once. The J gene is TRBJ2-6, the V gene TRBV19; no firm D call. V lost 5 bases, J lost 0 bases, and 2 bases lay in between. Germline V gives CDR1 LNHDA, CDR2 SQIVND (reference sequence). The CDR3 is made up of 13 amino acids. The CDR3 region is CASSASGANVLTF. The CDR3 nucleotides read TGTGCCAGTAGTGCCTCTGGGGCCAACGTCCTGACTTTC.

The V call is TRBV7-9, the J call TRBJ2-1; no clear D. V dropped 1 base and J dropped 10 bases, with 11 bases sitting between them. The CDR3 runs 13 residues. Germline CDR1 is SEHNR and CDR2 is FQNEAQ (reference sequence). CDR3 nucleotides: TGTGCCAGCAGCTTAGTAAAAGTGGGGGAGCAGTTCTTC. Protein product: CASSLVKVGEQFF.

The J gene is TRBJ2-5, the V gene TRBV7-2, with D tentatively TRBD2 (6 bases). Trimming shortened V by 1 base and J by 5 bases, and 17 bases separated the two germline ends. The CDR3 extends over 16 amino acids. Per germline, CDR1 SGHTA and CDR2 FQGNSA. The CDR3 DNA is TGTGCCAGCAGCTTAGGGGTGCTAGCGAAGGGGGAGACCCAGTACTTC. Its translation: CASSLGVLAKGETQYF.

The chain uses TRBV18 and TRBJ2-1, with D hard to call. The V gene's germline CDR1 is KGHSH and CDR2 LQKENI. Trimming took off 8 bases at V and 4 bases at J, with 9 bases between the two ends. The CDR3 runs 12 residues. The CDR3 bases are TGTGCCAGCACAGCCGCGTACAATGAGCAGTTCTTC. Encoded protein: CASTAAYNEQFF.

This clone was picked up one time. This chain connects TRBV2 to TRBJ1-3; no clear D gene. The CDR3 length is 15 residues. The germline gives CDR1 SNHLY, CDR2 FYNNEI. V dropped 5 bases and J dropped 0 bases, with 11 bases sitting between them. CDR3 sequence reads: CASSQSEVSGNTIYF. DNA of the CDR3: TGTGCCAGCAGTCAGAGTGAGGTCTCTGGAAACACCATATATTTT.

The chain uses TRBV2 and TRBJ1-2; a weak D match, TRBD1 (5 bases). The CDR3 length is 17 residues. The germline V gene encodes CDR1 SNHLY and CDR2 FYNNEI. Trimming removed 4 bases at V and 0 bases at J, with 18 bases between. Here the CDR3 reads CASSAEGGGGANYGYTF. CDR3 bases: TGTGCCAGCAGTGCCGAGGGAGGTGGGGGGGCTAACTATGGCTACACCTTC.

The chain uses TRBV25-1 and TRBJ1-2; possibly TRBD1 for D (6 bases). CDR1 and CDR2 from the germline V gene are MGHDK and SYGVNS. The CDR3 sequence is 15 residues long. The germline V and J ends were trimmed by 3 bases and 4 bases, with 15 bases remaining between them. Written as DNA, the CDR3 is TGTGCCAGCAGTGAGGGAATACAGGGAATCTATGGCTACACCTTC. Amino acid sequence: CASSEGIQGIYGYTF.

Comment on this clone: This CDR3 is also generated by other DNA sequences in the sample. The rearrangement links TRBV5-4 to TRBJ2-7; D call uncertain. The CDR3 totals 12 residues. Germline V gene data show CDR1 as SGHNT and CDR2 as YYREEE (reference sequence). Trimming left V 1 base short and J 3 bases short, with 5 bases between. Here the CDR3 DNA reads TGTGCCAGCAGCTTGTCCAGCTACGAGCAGTACTTC. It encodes CASSLSSYEQYF.

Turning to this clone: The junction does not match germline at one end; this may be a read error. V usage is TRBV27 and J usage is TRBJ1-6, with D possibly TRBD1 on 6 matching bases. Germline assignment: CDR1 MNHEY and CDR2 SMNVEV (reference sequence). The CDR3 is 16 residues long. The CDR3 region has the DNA TGTGCCAGCAGGATTGCCCTATGGACAGCTAATGCACCCCTCCACTTT. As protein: CASRIALWTANAPLHF.

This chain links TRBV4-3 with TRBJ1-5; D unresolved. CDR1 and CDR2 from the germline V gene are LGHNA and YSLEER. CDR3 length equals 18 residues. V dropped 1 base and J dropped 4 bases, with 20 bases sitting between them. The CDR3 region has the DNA TGCGCCAGCAGCCAAGCCCCGATGCGGGGAGGCGGAAATCAGCCCCAGCATTTT. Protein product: CASSQAPMRGGGNQPQHF.

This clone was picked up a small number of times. For the CDR3, the DNA is TGTGCCAGCAGCCCTGTTTCGGGGGGGGAGCAGTACTTC. Its protein product is CASSPVSGGEQYF. The chain combines TRBV11-2 with TRBJ2-7; 8 bases are shared with TRBD2. This CDR3 comprises 13 residues. Looked up from germline, CDR1 is SGHAT and CDR2 is FQNNGV. V gave up 5 bases and J gave up 7 bases; unmatched junction bases: 7. Full variable domain (remainder filled in from reference TRBV11-2 and TRBJ2-7): EAGVAQSPRYKIIEKRQSVAFWCNPISGHATLYWYQQILGQGPKLLIQFQNNGVVDDSQLPKDRFSAERLKGVDSTLKIQPAKLEDSAVYLCASSPVSGGEQYFGPGTRLTVT.

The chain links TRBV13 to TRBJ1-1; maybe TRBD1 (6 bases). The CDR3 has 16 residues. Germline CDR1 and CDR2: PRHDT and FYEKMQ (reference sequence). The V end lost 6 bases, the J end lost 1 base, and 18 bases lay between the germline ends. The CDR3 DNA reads TGTGCCAGCAGGGAAGCAGGGGACGGTTGGAACACTGAAGCTTTCTTT. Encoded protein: CASREAGDGWNTEAFF.

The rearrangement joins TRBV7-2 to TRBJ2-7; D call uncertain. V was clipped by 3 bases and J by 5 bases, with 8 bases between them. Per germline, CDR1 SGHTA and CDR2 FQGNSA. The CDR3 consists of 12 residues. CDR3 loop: CASSFRFNEQYF. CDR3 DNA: TGTGCCAGCAGCTTCCGGTTCAACGAGCAGTACTTC.

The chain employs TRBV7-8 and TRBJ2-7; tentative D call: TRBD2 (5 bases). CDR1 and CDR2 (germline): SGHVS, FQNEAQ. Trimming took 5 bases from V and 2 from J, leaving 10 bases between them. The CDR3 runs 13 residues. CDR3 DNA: TGTGCCAGCAGCGAGGACTCTGCCTACGAGCAGTACTTC. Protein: CASSEDSAYEQYF.

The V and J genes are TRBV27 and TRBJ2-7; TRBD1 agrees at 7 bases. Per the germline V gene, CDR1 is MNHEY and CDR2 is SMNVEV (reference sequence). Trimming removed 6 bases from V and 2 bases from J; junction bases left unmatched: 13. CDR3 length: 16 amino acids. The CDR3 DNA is TGTGCCAGCAGATCGACCTACACAGGGGTCACCTACGAGCAGTACTTC. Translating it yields CASRSTYTGVTYEQYF.

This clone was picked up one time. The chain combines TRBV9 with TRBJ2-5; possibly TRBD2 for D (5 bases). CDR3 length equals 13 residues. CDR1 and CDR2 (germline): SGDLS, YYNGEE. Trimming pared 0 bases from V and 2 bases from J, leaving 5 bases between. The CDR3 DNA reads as TGTGCCAGCAGCGTAGCGGGGCAAGAGACCCAGTACTTC. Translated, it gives CASSVAGQETQYF.

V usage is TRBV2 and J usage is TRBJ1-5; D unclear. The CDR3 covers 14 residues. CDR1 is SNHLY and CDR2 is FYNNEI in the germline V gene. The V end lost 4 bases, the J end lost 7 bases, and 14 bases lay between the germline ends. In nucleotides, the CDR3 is TGTGCCAGCAGTGGTTGGGAAGGAGGCCAGCCCCAGCATTTT. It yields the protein CASSGWEGGQPQHF. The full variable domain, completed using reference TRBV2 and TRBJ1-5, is EPEVTQTPSHQVTQMGQEVILRCVPISNHLYFYWYRQILGQKVEFLVSFYNNEISEKSEIFDDQFSVERPDGSNFTLKIRSTKLEDSAMYFCASSGWEGGQPQHFGDGTRLSIL.

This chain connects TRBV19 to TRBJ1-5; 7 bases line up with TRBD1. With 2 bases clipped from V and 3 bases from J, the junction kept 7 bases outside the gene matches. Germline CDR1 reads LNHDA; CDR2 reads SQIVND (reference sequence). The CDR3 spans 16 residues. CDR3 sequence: CASSIPGQATNQPQHF. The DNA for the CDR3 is TGTGCCAGTAGTATACCCGGACAGGCAACCAATCAGCCCCAGCATTTT. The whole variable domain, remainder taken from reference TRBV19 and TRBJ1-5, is DGGITQSPKYLFRKEGQNVTLSCEQNLNHDAMYWYRQDPGQGLRLIYYSQIVNDFQKGDIAEGYSVSREKKESFPLTVTSAQKNPTAFYLCASSIPGQATNQPQHFGDGTRLSIL.

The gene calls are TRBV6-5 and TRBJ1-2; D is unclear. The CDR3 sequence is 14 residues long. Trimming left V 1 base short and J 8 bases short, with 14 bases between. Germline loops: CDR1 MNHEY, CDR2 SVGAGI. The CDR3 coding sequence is TGTGCCAGCAGTTACTACAGCCTCCCGGGGGGCTACACCTTC. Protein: CASSYYSLPGGYTF.

This CDR3 is CASSPQGRGETQYF. CDR3 in DNA: TGTGCCAGCAGCCCACAGGGGCGAGGGGAGACCCAGTACTTC. The chain recombines TRBV11-2 with TRBJ2-5, with 7 bases identical to TRBD1. Germline V gene data show CDR1 as SGHAT and CDR2 as FQNNGV. The V segment lost 5 bases and the J segment 5 bases; nucleotides outside the gene matches: 8. CDR3 size: 14 residues.

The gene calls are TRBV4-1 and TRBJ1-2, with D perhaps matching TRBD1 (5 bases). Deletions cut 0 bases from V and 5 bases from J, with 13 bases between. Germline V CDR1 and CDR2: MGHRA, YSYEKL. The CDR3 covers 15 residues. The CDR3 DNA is TGCGCCAGCAGCCAAGAACGGTGGGGGAGGTATGGCTACACCTTC. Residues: CASSQERWGRYGYTF.

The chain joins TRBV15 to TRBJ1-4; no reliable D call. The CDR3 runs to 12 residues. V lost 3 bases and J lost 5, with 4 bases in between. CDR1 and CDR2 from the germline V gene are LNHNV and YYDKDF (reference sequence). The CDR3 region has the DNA TGTGCCACCAGCAGCCTCAATGAAAAACTGTTTTTT. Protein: CATSSLNEKLFF. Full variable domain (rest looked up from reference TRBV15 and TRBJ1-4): DAMVIQNPRYQVTQFGKPVTLSCSQTLNHNVMYWYQQKSSQAPKLLFHYYDKDFNNEADTPDNFQSRRPNTSFCFLDIRSPGLGDTAMYLCATSSLNEKLFFGSGTQLSVL.

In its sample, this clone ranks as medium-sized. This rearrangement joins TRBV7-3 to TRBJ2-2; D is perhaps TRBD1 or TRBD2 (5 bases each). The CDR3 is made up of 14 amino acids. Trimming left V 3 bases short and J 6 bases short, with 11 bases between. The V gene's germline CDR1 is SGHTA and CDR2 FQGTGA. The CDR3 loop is CASSLAGRAGELFF. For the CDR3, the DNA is TGTGCCAGCAGCTTGGCAGGGCGGGCCGGGGAGCTGTTTTTT. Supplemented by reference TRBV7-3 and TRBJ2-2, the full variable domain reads GAGVSQTPSNKVTEKGKYVELRCDPISGHTALYWYRQSLGQGPEFLIYFQGTGAADDSGLPNDRFFAVRPEGSVSTLKIQRTERGDSAVYLCASSLAGRAGELFFGEGSRLTVL.

CDR3 residues: CAWGGGLNNSPLHF. CDR3 DNA: TGTGCCTGGGGAGGCGGGTTAAATAATTCACCCCTCCACTTT. The chain carries TRBV30 and TRBJ1-6, with D unclear. This CDR3 contains 14 residues. The V end lost 5 bases, the J end lost 5 bases, and 13 bases lay between the germline ends. CDR1 is GTSNPN, CDR2 SVGIG, per germline (reference sequence).

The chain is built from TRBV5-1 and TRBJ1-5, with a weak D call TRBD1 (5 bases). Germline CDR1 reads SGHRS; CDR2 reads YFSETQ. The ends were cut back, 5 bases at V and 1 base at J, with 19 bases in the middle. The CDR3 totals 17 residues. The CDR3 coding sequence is TGCGCCAGCAGACCCGGGGGGAGGGCTGAAAGCAATCAGCCCCAGCATTTT. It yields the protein CASRPGGRAESNQPQHF.

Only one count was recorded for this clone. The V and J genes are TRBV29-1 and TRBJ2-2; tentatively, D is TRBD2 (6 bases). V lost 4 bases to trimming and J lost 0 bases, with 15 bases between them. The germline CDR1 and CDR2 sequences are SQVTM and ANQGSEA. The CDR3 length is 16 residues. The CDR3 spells CSVGGNRRANTGELFF. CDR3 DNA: TGCAGCGTTGGAGGGAACAGGAGGGCGAACACCGGGGAGCTGTTTTTT.